The rows below give T cell receptor beta chains drawn from one sample of a study of control samples from healthy donors and cancer patients. The repertoire was sequenced with immunoSEQ multiplex PCR; TCRdb's copy has only in-frame clones and lacks some. The sample lists about 60,000 clones, roughly 90% occurring once. Sequenced material: PBMCs. Receptors were obtained from a man in his forties with colorectal cancer. The CDR3 runs from the conserved cysteine through the conserved F or W. A D gene is named only where the DNA matches it firmly.

d_call: -; j_call: TRBJ1-4; v_call: TRBV5-1; cdr3_aa: CASSFQGNEKLFF
d_call: TRBD2; j_call: TRBJ2-1; v_call: TRBV6-5; cdr3_aa: CASSYLTSGGYNEQFF
d_call: -; j_call: TRBJ1-3; v_call: TRBV5-1; cdr3_aa: CASSLEGLGMAGNTIYF
d_call: -; j_call: TRBJ1-1; v_call: TRBV11-2; cdr3_aa: CASTPRANTEAFF
d_call: -; j_call: TRBJ2-5; v_call: TRBV6-5; cdr3_aa: CASGRTNQETQYF
d_call: -; j_call: TRBJ1-3; v_call: TRBV18; cdr3_aa: CASSPVGGTSGNTIYF
d_call: -; j_call: TRBJ2-7; v_call: TRBV6-1; cdr3_aa: CASRDSASSYEQYF
d_call: -; j_call: TRBJ1-4; v_call: TRBV6-5; cdr3_aa: CASKRGSTNEKLFF
d_call: -; j_call: TRBJ2-7; v_call: TRBV6-5; cdr3_aa: CAVSRAASYEQYF
d_call: TRBD1; j_call: TRBJ2-1; v_call: TRBV19; cdr3_aa: CASSSDRVYEQFF
d_call: -; j_call: TRBJ1-1; v_call: TRBV10-1; cdr3_aa: CASSVSTGNTEAFF
d_call: -; j_call: TRBJ2-3; v_call: TRBV19; cdr3_aa: CASSSVRGGTDTQYF
d_call: -; j_call: TRBJ1-6; v_call: TRBV4-3; cdr3_aa: CASSQWTAGSPLHF
d_call: TRBD1; j_call: TRBJ1-2; v_call: TRBV24-1; cdr3_aa: CATSDGGTGYGYTF
d_call: -; j_call: TRBJ2-1; v_call: TRBV9; cdr3_aa: CASSVAPSSYNEQFF
d_call: -; j_call: TRBJ2-3; v_call: TRBV6-5; cdr3_aa: CASLEGAISTDTQYF
d_call: -; j_call: TRBJ1-6; v_call: TRBV5-1; cdr3_aa: CASGSGQSSYNSPLHF
d_call: -; j_call: TRBJ1-5; v_call: TRBV5-1; cdr3_aa: CASSLLPGQNQPQHF
d_call: -; j_call: TRBJ1-5; v_call: TRBV6-2/TRBV6-3; cdr3_aa: CASSPSQVGIGQPQHF
d_call: TRBD1; j_call: TRBJ2-7; v_call: TRBV19; cdr3_aa: CASSMTGDSYEQYF
d_call: -; j_call: TRBJ1-1; v_call: TRBV14; cdr3_aa: CASSQVTGTEAFF
d_call: -; j_call: TRBJ2-5; v_call: TRBV19; cdr3_aa: CASSPRLGAETQYF
d_call: -; j_call: TRBJ1-6; v_call: TRBV9; cdr3_aa: CASSVRGTGNSPLHF
d_call: TRBD1; j_call: TRBJ1-2; v_call: TRBV4-1; cdr3_aa: CASSQEWGQGARDYGYTF
d_call: -; j_call: TRBJ2-5; v_call: TRBV5-1; cdr3_aa: CASNGGGQETQYF
d_call: -; j_call: TRBJ1-4; v_call: TRBV7-8; cdr3_aa: CASSPDSGHEKLFF
d_call: -; j_call: TRBJ1-3; v_call: TRBV7-6; cdr3_aa: CASSATSSSGNTIYF
d_call: -; j_call: TRBJ1-6; v_call: TRBV6-1; cdr3_aa: CASSEFPGMGSPLHF
d_call: TRBD2; j_call: TRBJ2-1; v_call: TRBV11-2; cdr3_aa: CASSLSGGAREQFF
d_call: -; j_call: TRBJ2-5; v_call: TRBV20-1; cdr3_aa: CSASPGYSVFETQYF
d_call: -; j_call: TRBJ1-1; v_call: TRBV29-1; cdr3_aa: CSARRGGLDTEAFF
d_call: TRBD1; j_call: TRBJ1-4; v_call: TRBV7-2; cdr3_aa: CASSPTGGRNEKLFF
d_call: -; j_call: TRBJ2-3; v_call: TRBV27; cdr3_aa: CASSDTGASTDTQYF
d_call: -; j_call: TRBJ1-3; v_call: TRBV12-1; cdr3_aa: CASSFGVTGLSSGNTIYF
d_call: -; j_call: TRBJ2-3; v_call: TRBV27; cdr3_aa: CASSLYSPTDTQYF
d_call: -; j_call: TRBJ1-2; v_call: TRBV24-1; cdr3_aa: CATSDASNYGYTF
d_call: -; j_call: TRBJ1-1; v_call: TRBV25-1; cdr3_aa: CASSEGLVNTEAFF
d_call: -; j_call: TRBJ2-7; v_call: TRBV20-1; cdr3_aa: CSSKGSYEQYF
d_call: -; j_call: TRBJ1-3; v_call: TRBV30; cdr3_aa: CAWWNSGNTIYF
d_call: TRBD1; j_call: TRBJ1-5; v_call: TRBV6-2/TRBV6-3; cdr3_aa: CASSDGTGPNQPQHF
d_call: TRBD1; j_call: TRBJ2-7; v_call: TRBV6-5; cdr3_aa: CASSPTGPYSYEQYF
d_call: -; j_call: TRBJ2-2; v_call: TRBV5-4; cdr3_aa: CASSLLQGRGLTGELFF
d_call: -; j_call: TRBJ2-5; v_call: TRBV7-3; cdr3_aa: CASSPNPGSKETQYF